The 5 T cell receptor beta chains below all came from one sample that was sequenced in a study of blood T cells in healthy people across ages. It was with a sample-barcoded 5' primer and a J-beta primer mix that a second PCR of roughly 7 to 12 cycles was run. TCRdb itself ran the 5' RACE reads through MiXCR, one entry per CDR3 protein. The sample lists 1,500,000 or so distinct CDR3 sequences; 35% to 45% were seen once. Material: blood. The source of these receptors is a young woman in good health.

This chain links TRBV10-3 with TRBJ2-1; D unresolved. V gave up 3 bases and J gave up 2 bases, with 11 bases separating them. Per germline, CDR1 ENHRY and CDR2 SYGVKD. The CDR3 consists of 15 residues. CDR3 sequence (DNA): TGTGCCATCAGTGATCAGCTAGGCGCCTACAATGAGCAGTTCTTC. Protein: CAISDQLGAYNEQFF.

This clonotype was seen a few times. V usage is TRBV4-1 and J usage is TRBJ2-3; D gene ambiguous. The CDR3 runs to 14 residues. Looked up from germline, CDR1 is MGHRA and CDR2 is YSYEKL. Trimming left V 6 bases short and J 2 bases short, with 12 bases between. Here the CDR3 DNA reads TGCGCCAGCAGTTTGGAGAGCGCCACAGATACGCAGTATTTT. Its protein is CASSLESATDTQYF.

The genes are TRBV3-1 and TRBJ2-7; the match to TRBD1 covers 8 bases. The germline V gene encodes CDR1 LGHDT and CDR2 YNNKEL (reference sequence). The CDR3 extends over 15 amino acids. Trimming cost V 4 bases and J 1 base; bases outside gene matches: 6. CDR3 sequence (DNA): TGTGCCAGCAGCCGCAGGGGGCGGGGATCCTACGAGCAGTACTTC. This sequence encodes CASSRRGRGSYEQYF.

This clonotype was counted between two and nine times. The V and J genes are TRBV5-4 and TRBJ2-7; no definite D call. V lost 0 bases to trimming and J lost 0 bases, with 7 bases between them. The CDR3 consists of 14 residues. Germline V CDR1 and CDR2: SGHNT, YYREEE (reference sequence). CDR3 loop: CASSLATTSYEQYF. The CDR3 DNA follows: TGTGCCAGCAGCTTGGCCACGACCTCCTACGAGCAGTACTTC.

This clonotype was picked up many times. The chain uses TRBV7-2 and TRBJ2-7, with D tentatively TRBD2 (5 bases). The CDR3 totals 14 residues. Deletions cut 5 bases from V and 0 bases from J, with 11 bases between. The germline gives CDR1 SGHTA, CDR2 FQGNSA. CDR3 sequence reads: CASSLLGGSYEQYF. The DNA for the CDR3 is TGTGCCAGCAGCCTGCTCGGAGGCTCCTACGAGCAGTACTTC.